The T cell receptor (beta chain) under discussion was sequenced for a study of blood T cell repertoires in COVID-19. TCRdb's copy holds only in-frame clones and misses some; the assay was immunoSEQ multiplex PCR. The table records about 500,000 clones, around nine tenths of them present only once. The CDR3 covers 16 residues. With V trimmed by 2 bases and J by 3 bases, 5 bases remained unmatched. Germline V gene data show CDR1 as SGHKS and CDR2 as YYEKEE (reference sequence). The genes are TRBV5-5 and TRBJ2-2; TRBD1 matches 9 bases. Sequencing was performed on peripheral blood. The source is a woman aged 50 to 60 with COVID-19, enrolled during active disease. This chain's CDR3 is CASSLVRQGDTGELFF. The CDR3 nucleotides read TGTGCCAGCAGCTTAGTGAGACAGGGGGACACCGGGGAGCTGTTTTTT.